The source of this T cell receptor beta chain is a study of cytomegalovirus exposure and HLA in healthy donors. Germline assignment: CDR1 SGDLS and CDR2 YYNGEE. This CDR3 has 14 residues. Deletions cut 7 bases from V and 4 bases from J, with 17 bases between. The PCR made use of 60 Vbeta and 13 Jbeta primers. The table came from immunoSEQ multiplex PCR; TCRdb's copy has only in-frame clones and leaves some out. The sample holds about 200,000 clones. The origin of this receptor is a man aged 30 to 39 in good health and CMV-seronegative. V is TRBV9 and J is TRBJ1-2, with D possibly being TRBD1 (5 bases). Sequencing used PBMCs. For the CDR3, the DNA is TGTGCCAGCGGCACGGCGGGGGGAACCTATGGCTACACCTTC. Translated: CASGTAGGTYGYTF.